The clone carrying this TCR beta chain was seen more than once but under ten times. What it binds is unknown. The source of the sample is a study of beta chain features in type 1 diabetes. Overall study findings and caveats: The study found that naive, central memory and Treg TCRB repertoires appeared more similar in patients than in healthy donors.

Purity exceeded 98% in all sorted populations. Reverse transcribing all isolated RNA meant expressed TCRB transcripts were sequenced. Method: immunoSEQ multiplex PCR; TCRdb's copy keeps in-frame clones and lacks some. The sample consists of under 450,000 clones, about 15% of them appearing once. The source is a man aged 25-40 years in good health. The source material was naive CD4+ T cells from blood.

The CDR3: CAISGSGGAVQTDTQYF. CDR3 nucleotide sequence: TGTGCCATCAGTGGCAGCGGGGGGGCCGTTCAGACAGATACGCAGTATTTT. The chain links TRBV10-3 to TRBJ2-3; 10 bases match TRBD2. Per the germline V gene, CDR1 is ENHRY and CDR2 is SYGVKD. The length of the CDR3 is 17 residues. Germline trimming cut 4 bases from V and 3 bases from J; bases unmatched to any gene: 10.